The 13 T cell receptor beta chains below come from one sample, sequenced in a study of stem cell transplantation in POMP-related autoinflammatory disease. Profiled with immunoSEQ multiplex PCR; TCRdb holds only in-frame clones, not every one. Counted here are tens of thousands of clones, approximately 90% occurring once; the ten biggest clones make up around 0.72%. This specimen was CD4+ T cells from PBMCs, taken after stem cell transplantation. These receptor sequences come from a human patient with POMP-related autoinflammation and immune dysregulation (PRAID). Some T cells may be the graft donor's.

This clone was seen only once. The V gene is TRBV29-1, the J gene TRBJ2-5; D perhaps matches TRBD1 (8 bases). This CDR3 is 14 amino acids long. V was clipped by 7 bases and J by 4 bases, with 19 bases between them. The V gene's germline CDR1 is SQVTM and CDR2 ANQGSEA. The CDR3 loop reads CSARNRGGGETQYF. In nucleotides, the CDR3 is TGCAGCGCTAGAAACAGGGGGGGAGGAGAGACCCAGTACTTC.

The V call is TRBV5-8, the J call TRBJ2-1; unclear D gene. The CDR3 totals 13 residues. Trimming took off 0 bases at V and 11 bases at J, with 12 bases between the two ends. Germline V CDR1 and CDR2: SGHTS, YDEGEE. CDR3 sequence reads: CASSLGLTFKQFF. CDR3 nucleotides: TGTGCCAGCAGCTTGGGACTTACCTTCAAGCAGTTCTTC.

The chain couples TRBV7-9 to TRBJ2-2; D might be TRBD1 (5 bases). Trimming left V 6 bases short and J 7 bases short, with 15 bases between. The CDR3 spans 14 residues. Germline V gene lookup returns CDR1 SEHNR and CDR2 FQNEAQ (reference sequence). Here the CDR3 DNA reads TGTGCCAGCAGGCTCGACAGTTTCGGCGGGGAGCTGTTTTTT. Translation gives CASRLDSFGGELFF. Combining the CDR3 with reference TRBV7-9 and TRBJ2-2 gives the whole variable domain DTGVSQNPRHKITKRGQNVTFRCDPISEHNRLYWYRQTLGQGPEFLTYFQNEAQLEKSRLLSDRFSAERPKGSFSTLEIQRTEQGDSAMYLCASRLDSFGGELFFGEGSRLTVL.

The chain couples TRBV2 to TRBJ1-5; 9 nucleotides agree with TRBD1. The CDR3 runs 15 residues. Trimming cost V 3 bases and J 6 bases; bases outside gene matches: 6. Germline V gene data show CDR1 as SNHLY and CDR2 as FYNNEI. In DNA, the CDR3 is TGTGCCAGCAGTGACTTGGGACAGGGCGTTCAGCCCCAGCATTTT. Protein product: CASSDLGQGVQPQHF.

The chain has TRBV19 and TRBJ1-6; possibly TRBD1 for D (5 bases). The V and J ends lost 1 base and 0 bases respectively, with 22 bases between them. This CDR3 spans 21 amino acids. Germline CDR1 reads LNHDA; CDR2 reads SQIVND (reference sequence). In nucleotides, the CDR3 is TGTGCCAGTAGTATAGTCCTCCGGCAGGGACCCTTGAGCTCCTATAATTCACCCCTCCACTTT. Its protein is CASSIVLRQGPLSSYNSPLHF.

J is TRBJ2-3 and V is TRBV10-3, with 10 nucleotides matching TRBD2. The ends lost 4 bases at V and 0 bases at J; junction bases unmatched: 13. CDR1 is ENHRY, CDR2 SYGVKD, per germline. This CDR3 is built from 19 residues. The CDR3 sequence is CAISGASGSRVKSTDTQYF. In DNA, the CDR3 is TGTGCCATCAGTGGGGCTAGCGGGAGTCGTGTTAAGAGCACAGATACGCAGTATTTT.

V and J are TRBV9 and TRBJ2-4, with D unresolved. The CDR3 spans 14 residues. V was trimmed by 0 bases and J by 2 bases, leaving 6 bases between them. Germline V lookup: CDR1 SGDLS, CDR2 YYNGEE. DNA of the CDR3: TGTGCCAGCAGCGTAGAGGGCTCCAAAAACATTCAGTACTTC. Its translation is CASSVEGSKNIQYF.

The V call is TRBV24-1, the J call TRBJ2-5, with 7 bases that match TRBD2. This CDR3 has 14 residues. The germline CDR1 and CDR2 sequences are KGHDR and SFDVKD. Unmatched junction bases numbered 2, after V lost 3 bases and J lost 2 bases. DNA for the CDR3: TGTGCCACCAGTGATAACGGGGGGCAAGAGACCCAGTACTTC. Translating it yields CATSDNGGQETQYF.

J is TRBJ2-3 and V is TRBV9, with TRBD2 matching over 7 bases. Unmatched junction bases numbered 8, after V lost 0 bases and J lost 4 bases. The V gene's germline CDR1 is SGDLS and CDR2 YYNGEE. The CDR3 is made up of 16 amino acids. The CDR3 DNA reads TGTGCCAGCAGCGTAGAGGGATCTAGCGGCGCAGATACGCAGTATTTT. This gives the protein CASSVEGSSGADTQYF.

This clone was counted once. This rearrangement joins TRBV7-2 to TRBJ1-6, with 7 positions matching TRBD1. Germline V lookup: CDR1 SGHTA, CDR2 FQGNSA. The CDR3 runs to 15 residues. The junction had 3 bases not matched to a gene; V was cut back by 4 bases and J by 3 bases. The CDR3 spells CASSSGQNYNSPLHF. The CDR3 nucleotides read TGTGCCAGCAGCTCGGGACAGAACTATAATTCACCCCTCCACTTT.

The chain is built from TRBV2 and TRBJ2-7; TRBD2 agrees at 13 bases. There are 15 residues in the CDR3. V shed 8 bases, J shed 6 bases, and the junction held 10 bases outside the gene matches. Germline assignment: CDR1 SNHLY and CDR2 FYNNEI. The CDR3 sequence is CASSPETSGRLEQYF. In nucleotides, the CDR3 is TGTGCCAGCTCCCCCGAGACTAGCGGGAGGCTCGAGCAGTACTTC.

The V gene is TRBV25-1, the J gene TRBJ1-3; no firm D call. V shed 9 bases and J shed 5 bases, with 8 bases lying between them. Per germline, CDR1 MGHDK and CDR2 SYGVNS. This CDR3 comprises 11 residues. As DNA, the CDR3 is TGTGCCAGTACGCAGCGAAACACCATATATTTT. This gives the protein CASTQRNTIYF.

The DNA of the CDR3 is TGCGCCACCGGACAGGTCGGTACGCAGTATTTT. Translating it yields CATGQVGTQYF. The rearrangement uses TRBV10-1 and TRBJ2-3; 7 nucleotides line up with TRBD1. Trimming removed 10 bases from V and 8 bases from J; junction bases left unmatched: 6. CDR1 WNHNN and CDR2 SYGVQD come from the germline V gene (reference sequence). The CDR3 spans 11 residues.